Shown below are 31 T cell receptor beta chains from a single sample sequenced in a study of T cells after yellow fever vaccination. TCRdb re-derived calls from the 5' RACE reads in MiXCR, one entry per CDR3 protein. The table lists under 550,000 distinct CDR3 sequences, around a fifth of them singletons. The specimen comprised PBMCs, sampled about 21 days after the first yellow fever vaccination. The receptors originated from a man younger than 35 who received the YFV17D yellow fever vaccine.

The gene calls are TRBV4-1 and TRBJ2-2, with a tentative D call TRBD2 (6 bases). The CDR3 runs to 14 residues. Deletions cut 0 bases from V and 7 bases from J, with 9 bases between. Germline V CDR1 and CDR2: MGHRA, YSYEKL. CDR3: CASSQDLGGGELFF. CDR3 sequence (DNA): TGCGCCAGCAGCCAAGATCTGGGGGGCGGGGAGCTGTTTTTT.

In its sample, this clonotype was seen many times. The CDR3: CASSYSGQGIGELFF. The CDR3 DNA is TGTGCCAGCAGTTACTCCGGACAGGGGATTGGGGAGCTGTTTTTT. This chain links TRBV6-2 or TRBV6-3 with TRBJ2-2, with 9 bases lining up with TRBD1. The V and J ends lost 0 bases and 8 bases, in that order; junction bases with no gene match: 4. This CDR3 contains 15 residues. Germline CDR1 MNHEY, CDR2 SVGEGT.

Only a few counts were recorded for this clonotype. V is TRBV12-3 or TRBV12-4 and J is TRBJ2-1; D is ambiguous. CDR3 size: 13 residues. The ends were cut back, 2 bases at V and 8 bases at J, with 10 bases in the middle. The CDR3 reads CASSLNRLDEQFF. The DNA for the CDR3 is TGTGCCAGCAGTTTAAACCGTCTGGATGAGCAGTTCTTC.

This clonotype was recorded a few times. The chain employs TRBV23-1 and TRBJ2-5; TRBD2 matches at 8 bases. TRBV23-1 is filed as an ORF, its function uncertain. This CDR3 comprises 17 residues. V was clipped by 0 bases and J by 4 bases; unmatched bases: 10. The CDR3 DNA reads TGCGCCAGCAGTCAATCAAGGAAAGCCGCGGGGGGAGAGACCCAGTACTTC. This sequence encodes CASSQSRKAAGGETQYF.

The sample holds many counts of this clonotype. Compared with germline, one end of the junction differs, possibly owing to a read error. This sequence joins TRBV5-1 and TRBJ1-1; perhaps TRBD1 as D (6 bases). The length of the CDR3 is 14 residues. Germline CDR1 reads SGHRS; CDR2 reads YFSETQ. The CDR3 sequence is CASSLGQTNTEAFF. The CDR3 DNA reads as TGTGCCAGCAGCTTAGGACAGACGAACACTGAAGCTTTCTTT.

This clonotype was seen a handful of times. In nucleotides, the CDR3 is TGCGCCAGCAGCTTGGCGGGGGGAGAAGCCAAAAACATTCAGTACTTC. It is translated as CASSLAGGEAKNIQYF. V and J are TRBV5-1 and TRBJ2-4; 7 positions agree with TRBD2. This CDR3 is 16 amino acids long. Germline lookup yields CDR1 SGHRS and CDR2 YFSETQ. The J segment lost 0 bases and the V segment lost 0 bases, leaving 3 bases of the junction unmatched.

This clonotype has just a few counts. The V and J genes are TRBV25-1 and TRBJ2-3, with D possibly matching TRBD1 (6 bases). Trimming removed 4 bases at V and 11 bases at J, with 22 bases between. The germline gives CDR1 MGHDK, CDR2 SYGVNS. The CDR3 length is 15 residues. The CDR3 sequence is CASSVPLGATHGQYF. CDR3 bases: TGTGCCAGCAGTGTACCCTTGGGGGCGACCCATGGGCAGTATTTT.

The genes are TRBV4-2 and TRBJ1-5; TRBD1 agrees at 9 bases. Germline V gene data show CDR1 as LGHNA and CDR2 as YNFKEQ. There are 16 residues in the CDR3. With V trimmed by 4 bases and J by 10 bases, 14 bases remained unmatched. The CDR3 loop is CASSRAIGTGSIPQHF. In DNA form, the CDR3 reads TGTGCCAGCAGCCGAGCAATTGGGACAGGGAGCATCCCCCAGCATTTT.

This chain links TRBV2 with TRBJ2-5; the match to TRBD2 covers 8 bases. The CDR3 extends over 17 amino acids. Looked up from germline, CDR1 is SNHLY and CDR2 is FYNNEI. The trim removed 3 bases at V and 4 bases at J, leaving 13 bases unmatched. This CDR3 is CASSDKVQRGPGETQYF. In nucleotides, the CDR3 is TGTGCCAGCAGTGATAAGGTCCAGCGGGGGCCGGGAGAGACCCAGTACTTC. Full variable domain (rest looked up from reference TRBV2 and TRBJ2-5): EPEVTQTPSHQVTQMGQEVILRCVPISNHLYFYWYRQILGQKVEFLVSFYNNEISEKSEIFDDQFSVERPDGSNFTLKIRSTKLEDSAMYFCASSDKVQRGPGETQYFGPGTRLLVL.

The chain recombines TRBV2 with TRBJ2-3; 9 bases are a match to TRBD2. With 6 bases clipped from V and 6 bases from J, the junction kept 7 bases outside the gene matches. The germline V gene encodes CDR1 SNHLY and CDR2 FYNNEI. The CDR3 has 14 amino acids. As DNA, the CDR3 is TGTGCCAGCAGCACGCGGGGGGGAAGCGATACGCAGTATTTT. It translates to CASSTRGGSDTQYF.

The chain employs TRBV12-3 or TRBV12-4 and TRBJ2-5; the D gene is possibly TRBD1 (7 bases). The CDR3 loop spans 16 amino acids. The V gene lost 2 bases and the J gene lost 5 bases, with 18 bases spanning the gap. The CDR3 DNA reads as TGTGCCAGCAGTTTATTCGGGGCAGGGGGGTACGAGACCCAGTACTTC. The encoded protein is CASSLFGAGGYETQYF.

The gene calls are TRBV5-1 and TRBJ2-3; D tentatively reads TRBD1 or TRBD2 (6 bases each). Germline assignment: CDR1 SGHRS and CDR2 YFSETQ. The CDR3 sequence is 14 residues long. The V end lost 4 bases, the J end lost 2 bases, and 11 bases lay between the germline ends. Here the CDR3 reads CASSPGATTDTQYF. CDR3 DNA: TGCGCCAGCAGCCCGGGGGCTACCACAGATACGCAGTATTTT. The full variable domain, its missing parts supplied by reference TRBV5-1 and TRBJ2-3, is KAGVTQTPRYLIKTRGQQVTLSCSPISGHRSVSWYQQTPGQGLQFLFEYFSETQRNKGNFPGRFSGRQFSNSRSEMNVSTLELGDSALYLCASSPGATTDTQYFGPGTRLTVL.

For this clonotype: This may be a read error: a much more frequent sequence differs by one nucleotide. The rearrangement uses TRBV19 and TRBJ2-7; 7 positions match TRBD1. The germline V gene encodes CDR1 LNHDA and CDR2 SQIVND (reference sequence). The CDR3 covers 14 residues. For the CDR3, the DNA is TGTACCAGTAGTCACCAGGGGGTCTCCTACGAGCAGTACTTC. This sequence encodes CTSSHQGVSYEQYF. The full variable domain, its missing parts supplied by reference TRBV19 and TRBJ2-7, is DGGITQSPKYLFRKEGQNVTLSCEQNLNHDAMYWYRQDPGQGLRLIYYSQIVNDFQKGDIAEGYSVSREKKESFPLTVTSAQKNPTAFYLCTSSHQGVSYEQYFGPGTRLTVT.

This clonotype was detected only a few times. The chain recombines TRBV20-1 with TRBJ2-1; TRBD2 aligns across 11 bases. Germline V gene sequence: CDR1 DFQATT, CDR2 SNEGSKA (reference sequence). The V gene end was trimmed by 5 bases and the J gene end by 6 bases; junction bases not matched to a gene: 6. This CDR3 region has 14 residues. The CDR3 sequence: CSAEPGLAANEQFF. CDR3 in DNA: TGCAGTGCTGAACCGGGACTAGCGGCCAATGAGCAGTTCTTC.

This clonotype was counted between two and nine times. The V call is TRBV13, the J call TRBJ2-4, with D perhaps matching TRBD2 (6 bases). The CDR3 runs to 17 residues. The V end lost 0 bases, the J end lost 1 base, and 13 bases lay between the germline ends. CDR1 and CDR2 from the germline V gene are PRHDT and FYEKMQ (reference sequence). Here the CDR3 reads CASSLGPLGGAKNIQYF. Written as DNA, the CDR3 is TGTGCCAGCAGCTTAGGCCCTCTAGGAGGGGCCAAAAACATTCAGTACTTC.

The chain couples TRBV5-6 to TRBJ1-1, with unresolved D. The CDR3 sequence is 15 residues long. Germline V lookup: CDR1 SGHDT, CDR2 YYEEEE. With 1 base removed from V and 11 bases from J, the gap between germline ends came to 21 bases. The CDR3 loop reads CASSLTDRIGLKAFF. CDR3 nucleotide sequence: TGTGCCAGCAGCTTGACAGACCGGATAGGGCTGAAGGCTTTCTTT. Full variable domain (missing parts from reference TRBV5-6 and TRBJ1-1): DAGVTQSPTHLIKTRGQQVTLRCSPKSGHDTVSWYQQALGQGPQFIFQYYEEEERQRGNFPDRFSGHQFPNYSSELNVNALLLGDSALYLCASSLTDRIGLKAFFGQGTRLTVV.

This clonotype was counted a few times. J is TRBJ1-3 and V is TRBV4-3; D possibly corresponds to TRBD1 (5 bases). V was cut by 0 bases and J by 3 bases, with 12 bases left in between. This CDR3 contains 16 residues. Germline CDR1 and CDR2: LGHNA and YSLEER. The CDR3 DNA is TGCGCCAGCAGCCAAGATCTGGCGGGGCTTGGAAACACCATATATTTT. This translates into CASSQDLAGLGNTIYF.

This clonotype appeared a few times. The chain employs TRBV6-5 and TRBJ1-4; tentative D call: TRBD1 (5 bases). The CDR3 is 15 amino acids. V gave up 2 bases and J gave up 3 bases, with 10 bases separating them. CDR1 is MNHEY and CDR2 is SVGAGI in the germline V gene. Here the CDR3 DNA reads TGTGCCAGCAGTTACAGCAGGGATGCTAATGAAAAACTGTTTTTT. It specifies CASSYSRDANEKLFF.

This clonotype was counted between two and nine times. The chain carries TRBV5-1 and TRBJ1-1; maybe TRBD1 (5 bases). The CDR3 covers 13 residues. Germline CDR1 SGHRS, CDR2 YFSETQ. With 5 bases removed from V and 4 bases from J, the gap between germline ends came to 12 bases. The CDR3: CASSVGGVTEAFF. The CDR3 DNA is TGCGCCAGCAGTGTGGGGGGGGTCACTGAAGCTTTCTTT.

This clonotype was seen a handful of times. The chain has TRBV12-3 or TRBV12-4 and TRBJ2-5; D assignment may be TRBD1 or TRBD2 (6 bases each). The ends were cut back, 2 bases at V and 6 bases at J, with 19 bases in the middle. The CDR3 has 16 amino acids. CDR3 region: CASSLNRGGFGKTQYF. For the CDR3, the DNA is TGTGCCAGCAGTTTAAATAGAGGGGGGTTCGGGAAGACCCAGTACTTC.

The chain combines TRBV9 with TRBJ2-5, with D possibly being TRBD1 (6 bases). The ends were cut back, 0 bases at V and 5 bases at J, with 11 bases in the middle. Looked up from germline, CDR1 is SGDLS and CDR2 is YYNGEE. CDR3 length: 14 amino acids. The chain's CDR3 is CASSVAGARETQYF. CDR3 DNA sequence: TGTGCCAGCAGCGTAGCAGGGGCGCGGGAGACCCAGTACTTC. Using reference TRBV9 and TRBJ2-5 for the parts outside the CDR3, the full variable domain is DSGVTQTPKHLITATGQRVTLRCSPRSGDLSVYWYQQSLDQGLQFLIQYYNGEERAKGNILERFSAQQFPDLHSELNLSSLELGDSALYFCASSVAGARETQYFGPGTRLLVL.

The chain joins TRBV7-6 to TRBJ2-3; unclear D gene. Germline assignment: CDR1 SGHVS and CDR2 FNYEAQ. This CDR3 is 14 amino acids long. Trimming shortened V by 5 bases and J by 8 bases, and 17 bases separated the two germline ends. DNA for the CDR3: TGTGCCAGCAGCGGCCTAACCTCCTCGGGTACGCAGTATTTT. As protein: CASSGLTSSGTQYF.

V and J are TRBV5-4 and TRBJ2-2, with 11 bases fitting TRBD1. V was clipped by 2 bases and J by 3 bases; unmatched bases: 3. The CDR3 runs to 16 residues. Per germline, CDR1 SGHNT and CDR2 YYREEE (reference sequence). The CDR3 here is CASSFSGQGDTGELFF. The CDR3 coding sequence is TGTGCCAGCAGCTTTTCGGGACAGGGGGACACCGGGGAGCTGTTTTTT.

The CDR3 spells CASSQDLGLQETQYF. The CDR3 DNA reads as TGCGCCAGCAGCCAAGATCTGGGACTCCAAGAGACCCAGTACTTC. The chain carries TRBV4-1 and TRBJ2-5; D perhaps matches TRBD2 (6 bases). CDR1 and CDR2 (germline): MGHRA, YSYEKL. This CDR3 comprises 15 residues. V was pared by 0 bases and J by 1 base, with 9 bases between.

This clonotype was counted a few times. The J gene is TRBJ2-5, the V gene TRBV7-2, with D possibly being TRBD1 (6 bases). Germline CDR1 is SGHTA and CDR2 is FQGNSA. The V gene lost 3 bases and the J gene lost 5 bases, with 10 bases spanning the gap. This CDR3 region has 13 residues. CDR3 region: CASSFTRGETQYF. CDR3 coding DNA: TGTGCCAGCAGCTTCACAAGGGGGGAGACCCAGTACTTC.

The chain links TRBV12-3 or TRBV12-4 to TRBJ1-1; 11 bases fit TRBD1. The junction had 11 bases not matched to a gene; V was cut back by 6 bases and J by 11 bases. The CDR3 totals 14 residues. Written as DNA, the CDR3 is TGTGCCAGCAGCTACGCGGACAGGGGGCATGTTGCTTTCTTT. This translates into CASSYADRGHVAFF.

This clonotype was recorded many times. This CDR3 reads CASSFGARSYNEQFF. As DNA, the CDR3 is TGTGCCAGCAGCTTTGGGGCGCGGTCCTACAATGAGCAGTTCTTC. V is TRBV7-2 and J is TRBJ2-1; TRBD1 is a possible D gene (5 bases). CDR1 and CDR2 (germline): SGHTA, FQGNSA. This CDR3 comprises 15 residues. Trimming shortened V by 3 bases and J by 1 base, and 10 bases separated the two germline ends.

The chain carries TRBV4-3 and TRBJ2-5; D is perhaps TRBD2 (6 bases). V was trimmed by 3 bases and J by 2 bases, leaving 10 bases between them. The germline gives CDR1 LGHNA, CDR2 YSLEER. The CDR3 runs 14 residues. The CDR3 here is CASSQGAGQETQYF. The CDR3, as DNA: TGCGCCAGCAGCCAGGGAGCGGGTCAAGAGACCCAGTACTTC.

This clonotype occurred a few times. The DNA of the CDR3 is TGTGCCAGTAGTTGGCAGGGGGTGAGAAGCAATCAGCCCCAGCATTTT. Protein: CASSWQGVRSNQPQHF. The rearrangement joins TRBV19 to TRBJ1-5; TRBD1 agrees at 7 bases. The V and J ends lost 5 bases and 1 base, in that order; junction bases with no gene match: 8. CDR3 size: 16 residues. Germline CDR1 is LNHDA and CDR2 is SQIVND (reference sequence).

This clonotype was seen a handful of times. The rearrangement joins TRBV12-3 or TRBV12-4 to TRBJ2-7, with D perhaps assigned TRBD1 or TRBD2 (7 bases each). The CDR3 consists of 12 residues. V was cut by 8 bases and J by 7 bases, with 15 bases left in between. CDR3 amino acids: CASRTQGGEQYF. Here the CDR3 DNA reads TGTGCCAGCCGAACTCAGGGGGGGGAGCAGTACTTC.

A few counts support this clonotype. The chain couples TRBV7-2 to TRBJ2-3, with D unclear. Germline-derived CDR1 and CDR2 are SGHTA and FQGNSA. The CDR3 runs to 14 residues. V shed 3 bases and J shed 2 bases, with 9 bases lying between them. The CDR3 region is CASSFRHLTDTQYF. The CDR3 DNA reads as TGTGCCAGCAGCTTTAGACACCTCACAGATACGCAGTATTTT.